This T cell receptor beta chain was sequenced in a study of shared clonotypes between healthy human individuals. Overall study findings and caveats: Sampling involved blood alone; tissue repertoires likely differ.

TCRdb keeps only in-frame clones here, not all; method: immunoSEQ multiplex PCR. The sample lists hundreds of thousands of clones, 76% seen once, with approximately 13% in the top ten. In regard to this clone: Its specificity is unknown.

The CDR3 loop spans 15 amino acids. V was clipped by 6 bases and J by 3 bases; unmatched bases: 7. Germline CDR1 SGHRS, CDR2 YFSETQ. The sample taken for sequencing was PBMCs. This TCR was recovered from a woman in her 40s in good health. Some clones in this sample may be carry-over from other donors' samples. The chain combines TRBV5-1 with TRBJ2-5; 11 nucleotides line up with TRBD2. CDR3 residues: CASTRTSGPEETQYF. The CDR3 region has the DNA TGCGCCAGCACAAGGACTAGCGGGCCGGAAGAGACCCAGTACTTC.